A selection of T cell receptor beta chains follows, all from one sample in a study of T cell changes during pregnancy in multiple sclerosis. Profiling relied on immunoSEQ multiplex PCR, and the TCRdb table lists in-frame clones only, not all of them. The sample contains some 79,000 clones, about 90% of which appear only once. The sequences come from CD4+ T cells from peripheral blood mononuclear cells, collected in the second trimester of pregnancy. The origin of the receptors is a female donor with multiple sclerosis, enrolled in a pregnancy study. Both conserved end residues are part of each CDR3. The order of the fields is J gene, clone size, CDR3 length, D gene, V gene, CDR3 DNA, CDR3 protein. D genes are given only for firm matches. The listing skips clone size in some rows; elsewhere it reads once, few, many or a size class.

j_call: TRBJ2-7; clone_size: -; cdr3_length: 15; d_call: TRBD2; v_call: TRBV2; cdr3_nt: TGTGCCAGCAGTCTACGGACTAGCGCAACCTACGAGCAGTACTTC; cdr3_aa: CASSLRTSATYEQYF
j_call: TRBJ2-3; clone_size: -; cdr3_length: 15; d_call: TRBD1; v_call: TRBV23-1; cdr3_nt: TGCGCCAGCAGATCCGGGACAGGGCACCCAGATACGCAGTATTTT; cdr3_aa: CASRSGTGHPDTQYF
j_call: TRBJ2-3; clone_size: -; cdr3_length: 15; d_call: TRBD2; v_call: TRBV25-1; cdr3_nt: TGTGCCAGCCAAGAGCGGGGGGTGGGCACAGATACGCAGTATTTT; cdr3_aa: CASQERGVGTDTQYF
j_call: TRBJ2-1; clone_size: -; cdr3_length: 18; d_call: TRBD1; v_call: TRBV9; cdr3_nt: TGTGCCAGCAGCGGCGGGACAGGAAAGCCATACTCCTACAATGAGCAGTTCTTC; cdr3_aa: CASSGGTGKPYSYNEQFF
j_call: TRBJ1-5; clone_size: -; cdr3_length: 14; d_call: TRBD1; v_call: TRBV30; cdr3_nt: TGTGCCTGGAGTGATCGACAGGGTGACCAGCCCCAGCATTTT; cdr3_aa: CAWSDRQGDQPQHF
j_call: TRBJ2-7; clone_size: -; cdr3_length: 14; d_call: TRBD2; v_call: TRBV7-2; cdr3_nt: TGTGCCAGCAGCTTAGGACTAGCGGGGAGCGAGCAGTACTTC; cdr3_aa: CASSLGLAGSEQYF
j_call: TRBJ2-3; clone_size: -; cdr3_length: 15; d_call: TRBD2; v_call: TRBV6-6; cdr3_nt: TGTGCCAGCAGGGAACTAGCGGGGAGCTTGGATACGCAGTATTTT; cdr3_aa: CASRELAGSLDTQYF
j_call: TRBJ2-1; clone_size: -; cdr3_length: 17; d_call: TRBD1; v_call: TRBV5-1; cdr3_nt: TGCGCCAGCAGCCAGGTTGAGGGGGCGAGCTCCTACAATGAGCAGTTCTTC; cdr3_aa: CASSQVEGASSYNEQFF
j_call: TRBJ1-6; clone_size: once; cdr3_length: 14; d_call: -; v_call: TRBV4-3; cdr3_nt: TGCGCCAGCAGCCTAGACAGACTAAATTCACCCCTCCACTTT; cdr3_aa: CASSLDRLNSPLHF
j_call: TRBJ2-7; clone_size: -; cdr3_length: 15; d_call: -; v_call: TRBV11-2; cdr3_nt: TGTGCCAGCAGCCAGACGGCGGGACAGCGGTTCGAGCAGTACTTC; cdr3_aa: CASSQTAGQRFEQYF
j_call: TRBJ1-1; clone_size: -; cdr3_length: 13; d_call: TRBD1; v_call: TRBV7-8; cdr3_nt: TGTGCCAGCAGCTGGGACAGGAACACTGAAGCTTTCTTT; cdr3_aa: CASSWDRNTEAFF
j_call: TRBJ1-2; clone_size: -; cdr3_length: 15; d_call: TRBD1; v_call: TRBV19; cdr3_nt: TGTGCCAGTAGTAGGCCGGGACAGAAAATCTATGGCTACACCTTC; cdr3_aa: CASSRPGQKIYGYTF
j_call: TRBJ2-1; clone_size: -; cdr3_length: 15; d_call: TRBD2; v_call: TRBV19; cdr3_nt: TGTGCCAGTAGTCTTTGGACTAGCGGGAGTCGACAGCAGTTCTTC; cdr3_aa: CASSLWTSGSRQQFF
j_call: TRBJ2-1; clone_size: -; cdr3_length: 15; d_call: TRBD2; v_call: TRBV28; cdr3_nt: TGTGCCAGCAGTTTGGCTAGCGGTGCCCGCAATGAGCAGTTCTTC; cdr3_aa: CASSLASGARNEQFF
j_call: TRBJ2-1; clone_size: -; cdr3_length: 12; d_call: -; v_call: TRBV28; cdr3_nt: TGTGCCAGCAGACTAGAAATAAATGAGCAGTTCTTC; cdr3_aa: CASRLEINEQFF
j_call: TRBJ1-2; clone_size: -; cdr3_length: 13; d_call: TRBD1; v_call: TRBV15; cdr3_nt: TGTGCCACCAGACGGGACAGGGCCTATGGCTACACCTTC; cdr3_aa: CATRRDRAYGYTF
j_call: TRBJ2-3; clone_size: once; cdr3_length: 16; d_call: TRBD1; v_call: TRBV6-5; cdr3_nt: TGTGCCAGCAGTTACCGGGGACAGGGGAACAGAGATACGCAGTATTTT; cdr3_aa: CASSYRGQGNRDTQYF
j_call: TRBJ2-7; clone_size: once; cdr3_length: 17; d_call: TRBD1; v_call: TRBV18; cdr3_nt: TGTGCCAGCTCACAAATAGGGGGCCAGGGACGAGCCTACGAGCAGTACTTC; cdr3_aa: CASSQIGGQGRAYEQYF
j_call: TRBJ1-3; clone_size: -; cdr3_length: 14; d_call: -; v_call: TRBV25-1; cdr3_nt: TGTGCCAGCAGTAGGGCGGGGGCCGGAAACACCATATATTTT; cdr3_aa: CASSRAGAGNTIYF
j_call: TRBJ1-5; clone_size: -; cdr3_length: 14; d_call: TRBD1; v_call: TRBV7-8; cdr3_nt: TGTGCCAGCAAGAGGGACAGCTTGGATCAGCCCCAGCATTTT; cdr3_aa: CASKRDSLDQPQHF
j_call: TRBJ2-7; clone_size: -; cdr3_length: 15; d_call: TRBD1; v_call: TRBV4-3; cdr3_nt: TGCGCCAGCAGCCTTGCAGGGGGTCGGGACTACGAGCAGTACTTC; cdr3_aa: CASSLAGGRDYEQYF
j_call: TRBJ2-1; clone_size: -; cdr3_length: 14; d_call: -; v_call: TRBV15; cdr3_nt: TGTGCCACCAGCAGAGCTCAGGACTACAATGAGCAGTTCTTC; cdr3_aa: CATSRAQDYNEQFF
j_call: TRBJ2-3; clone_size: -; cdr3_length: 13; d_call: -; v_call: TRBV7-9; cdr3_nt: TGTGCCAGCAGCTCTTCCAGCACAGATACGCAGTATTTT; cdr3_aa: CASSSSSTDTQYF
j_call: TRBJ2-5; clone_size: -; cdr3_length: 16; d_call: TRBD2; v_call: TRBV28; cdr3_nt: TGTGCCAGCAGTCGGACTAGCGGGAGGGTTGGAGAGACCCAGTACTTC; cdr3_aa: CASSRTSGRVGETQYF
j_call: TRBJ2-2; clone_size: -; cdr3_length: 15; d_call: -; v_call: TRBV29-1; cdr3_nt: TGCAGCGTTGAAGATTCCGGGACAAACACCGGGGAGCTGTTTTTT; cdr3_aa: CSVEDSGTNTGELFF
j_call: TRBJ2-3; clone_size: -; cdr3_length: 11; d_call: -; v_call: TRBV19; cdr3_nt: TGTGCCAGTAGTATCTCAGATACGCAGTATTTT; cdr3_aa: CASSISDTQYF